The 26 T cell receptor beta chains below were found in one sample sequenced in a study of control samples from healthy donors and cancer patients. TCRdb's table, derived via immunoSEQ multiplex PCR, lists solely in-frame clones and lacks some. The sample lists about 57,000 clones, approximately 90% seen once, with 0.91% in the top ten. The sequenced material came from PBMCs. These receptors were obtained from a man between 25 and 39 years old with colorectal cancer.

This chain connects TRBV19 to TRBJ2-1; D may correspond to TRBD1 or TRBD2 (5 bases each). V was trimmed by 5 bases and J by 9 bases, leaving 14 bases between them. This CDR3 comprises 13 residues. The V gene's germline CDR1 is LNHDA and CDR2 SQIVND (reference sequence). Written as DNA, the CDR3 is TGTGCCAGTAGTCTCCCCGGGACCTCTGAGCAGTTCTTC. This codes for CASSLPGTSEQFF. Supplemented by reference TRBV19 and TRBJ2-1, the full variable domain reads DGGITQSPKYLFRKEGQNVTLSCEQNLNHDAMYWYRQDPGQGLRLIYYSQIVNDFQKGDIAEGYSVSREKKESFPLTVTSAQKNPTAFYLCASSLPGTSEQFFGPGTRLTVL.

This clone was counted a few times. The CDR3 DNA is TGTGCCAGCAGCGTAGGAGACACCGGGGAGCTGTTTTTT. As protein: CASSVGDTGELFF. The chain combines TRBV9 with TRBJ2-2; D is undetermined. The CDR3 runs to 13 residues. The V gene lost 0 bases and the J gene lost 3 bases, with 3 bases spanning the gap. CDR1 is SGDLS and CDR2 is YYNGEE in the germline V gene. Drawing the rest from reference TRBV9 and TRBJ2-2, the complete variable domain is DSGVTQTPKHLITATGQRVTLRCSPRSGDLSVYWYQQSLDQGLQFLIQYYNGEERAKGNILERFSAQQFPDLHSELNLSSLELGDSALYFCASSVGDTGELFFGEGSRLTVL.

V usage is TRBV30 and J usage is TRBJ1-1; a weak D match, TRBD1 (6 bases). This CDR3 region has 13 residues. The V gene lost 3 bases and the J gene lost 6 bases, with 14 bases spanning the gap. CDR1 is GTSNPN, CDR2 SVGIG, per germline (reference sequence). The CDR3 DNA is TGTGCCTGGAGCAGGGGCGAATACTCTGAAGCTTTCTTT. Residues: CAWSRGEYSEAFF. The full variable domain, completed using reference TRBV30 and TRBJ1-1, is SQTIHQWPATLVQPVGSPLSLECTVEGTSNPNLYWYRQAAGRGLQLLFYSVGIGQISSEVPQNLSASRPQDRQFILSSKKLLLSDSGFYLCAWSRGEYSEAFFGQGTRLTVV.

The V and J genes are TRBV19 and TRBJ1-4; the match to TRBD1 covers 7 bases. J gave up 5 bases and V 7 bases, and 7 bases lay outside the gene matches. The CDR3 is 14 residues long. Germline V gene lookup returns CDR1 LNHDA and CDR2 SQIVND (reference sequence). CDR3 nucleotide sequence: TGTGCCAGTACCCGGACAGGTTGGAATGAAAAACTGTTTTTT. Its translation is CASTRTGWNEKLFF. The variable domain in full, completed from reference TRBV19 and TRBJ1-4, reads DGGITQSPKYLFRKEGQNVTLSCEQNLNHDAMYWYRQDPGQGLRLIYYSQIVNDFQKGDIAEGYSVSREKKESFPLTVTSAQKNPTAFYLCASTRTGWNEKLFFGSGTQLSVL.

The J gene is TRBJ1-2, the V gene TRBV13; 8 nucleotides align to TRBD1. After removal of 3 bases from V and 6 bases from J, the junction contained 6 bases not matched to a gene. CDR3 length equals 14 residues. Per the germline V gene, CDR1 is PRHDT and CDR2 is FYEKMQ (reference sequence). The CDR3 coding sequence is TGTGCCAGCAGCTTCACGACAGGGGTGGATGGCTACACCTTC. Translation gives CASSFTTGVDGYTF.

The CDR3 DNA reads TGTGCCAGCAGCCAAGTCGGGCGGGGGAACTACAATGAGCAGTTCTTC. Protein product: CASSQVGRGNYNEQFF. V is TRBV14 and J is TRBJ2-1; TRBD2 matches 7 bases. The V gene's germline CDR1 is SGHDN and CDR2 FVKESK. V was pared by 1 base and J by 3 bases, with 6 bases of the junction left unmatched. The CDR3 has 16 amino acids.

This clone was seen a handful of times. This chain links TRBV27 with TRBJ2-2; possibly TRBD1 or TRBD2 for D (5 bases each). The V and J ends lost 3 bases and 7 bases respectively, with 12 bases between them. Germline V CDR1 and CDR2: MNHEY, SMNVEV (reference sequence). CDR3 length: 14 amino acids. CDR3 residues: CASSFEGHHGELFF. DNA of the CDR3: TGTGCCAGCAGTTTCGAGGGGCATCACGGGGAGCTGTTTTTT.

This chain connects TRBV5-4 to TRBJ1-1; tentatively, D is TRBD1 (6 bases). This CDR3 contains 15 residues. The germline gives CDR1 SGHNT, CDR2 YYREEE (reference sequence). The V and J ends lost 2 bases and 4 bases respectively, with 15 bases between them. The CDR3 DNA sequence: TGTGCCAGCAGCTTTAATCTGGGGGCAGGCACTGAAGCTTTCTTT. Residues: CASSFNLGAGTEAFF.

The chain joins TRBV5-1 to TRBJ2-5, with a weak D call TRBD1 (6 bases). The germline V gene encodes CDR1 SGHRS and CDR2 YFSETQ. The CDR3 length is 15 residues. V shed 6 bases and J shed 5 bases, with 20 bases lying between them. The CDR3 coding sequence is TGCGCCAGCACCGTAGGGGGTGTAGAGCGGGAGACCCAGTACTTC. This translates into CASTVGGVERETQYF.

For the CDR3, the DNA is TGTGCCAGCAGCTTCCTCCGACAGTTCTTTTCAAATTCACCCCTCCACTTT. The encoded protein is CASSFLRQFFSNSPLHF. The chain recombines TRBV5-8 with TRBJ1-6, with D maybe TRBD1 (5 bases). The CDR3 has 17 residues. CDR1 is SGHTS and CDR2 is YDEGEE in the germline V gene. The V end was cut by 2 bases, the J end by 7 bases, with 19 bases between. The whole variable domain, remainder taken from reference TRBV5-8 and TRBJ1-6, is EAGVTQSPTHLIKTRGQQATLRCSPISGHTSVYWYQQALGLGLQFLLWYDEGEERNRGNFPPRFSGRQFPNYSSELNVNALELEDSALYLCASSFLRQFFSNSPLHFGNGTRLTVT.

The chain links TRBV27 to TRBJ1-2; the D is unclear. V lost 2 bases and J 5 bases, leaving 12 bases between the germline ends. The length of the CDR3 is 14 residues. Looked up from germline, CDR1 is MNHEY and CDR2 is SMNVEV (reference sequence). DNA for the CDR3: TGTGCCAGCAGTTTACCTGACCTCCCGTATGGCTACACCTTC. Translation: CASSLPDLPYGYTF.

V and J are TRBV7-2 and TRBJ2-3; no reliable D call. The CDR3 covers 13 residues. Looked up from germline, CDR1 is SGHTA and CDR2 is FQGNSA. The V end was cut by 6 bases, the J end by 1 base, with 8 bases between. Here the CDR3 reads CASRAPGTDTQYF. The CDR3 DNA reads as TGTGCCAGCAGAGCCCCGGGCACAGATACGCAGTATTTT.

The J gene is TRBJ2-3, the V gene TRBV6-2 or TRBV6-3; no definite D call. The CDR3 is made up of 11 amino acids. V was cut by 6 bases and J by 4 bases, with 5 bases left in between. Germline V gene lookup returns CDR1 MNHEY and CDR2 SVGEGT. CDR3 bases: TGTGCCAGCAGCCGGGCAGATACGCAGTATTTT. This translates into CASSRADTQYF.

V is TRBV6-5 and J is TRBJ1-3, with D tentatively TRBD1 (6 bases). V was trimmed by 6 bases and J by 3 bases, leaving 12 bases between them. Germline loops: CDR1 MNHEY, CDR2 SVGAGI. The CDR3 runs to 14 residues. CDR3 in DNA: TGTGCCAGCAGCCCCCAGGGGAATGGAAACACCATATATTTT. Amino acids: CASSPQGNGNTIYF.

CDR3 DNA sequence: TGCGCCAGCAGCCAAGAGTGGAGCTCTGGAAACACCATATATTTT. Translated: CASSQEWSSGNTIYF. V and J are TRBV4-3 and TRBJ1-3, with D hard to call. The germline V and J ends were trimmed by 0 bases and 0 bases, with 6 bases remaining between them. Germline V CDR1 and CDR2: LGHNA, YSLEER. This CDR3 comprises 15 residues.

The chain uses TRBV30 and TRBJ1-2; 11 positions agree with TRBD1. Germline V gene lookup returns CDR1 GTSNPN and CDR2 SVGIG (reference sequence). J lost 6 bases, V lost 0 bases, and 12 bases had no gene match. The CDR3 covers 17 residues. CDR3 nucleotide sequence: TGTGCCTGGAGTGTTCGCCGGTATGGGACAGGGGGACATGGCTACACCTTC. This sequence encodes CAWSVRRYGTGGHGYTF.

The chain combines TRBV12-5 with TRBJ1-2; a possible D gene is TRBD1 (6 bases). Trimming took 0 bases from V and 8 from J, leaving 22 bases between them. The V gene's germline CDR1 is LGHNT and CDR2 FRNRAP. The CDR3 has 17 residues. The CDR3 nucleotides are TGTGCTAGTGGTTTGGTACCCCGACAGGCCCCCCGGGAGGGCTACACCTTC. Translation: CASGLVPRQAPREGYTF.

This sequence joins TRBV4-2 and TRBJ1-4; 7 bases line up with TRBD1. Germline CDR1 and CDR2: LGHNA and YNFKEQ. CDR3 length: 16 amino acids. With 0 bases clipped from V and 7 bases from J, the junction kept 8 bases outside the gene matches. CDR3 nucleotide sequence: TGTGCCAGCAGCCAAGACTGGGCAGGGGGAGTTGAAAAACTGTTTTTT. Protein: CASSQDWAGGVEKLFF.

The rearrangement uses TRBV19 and TRBJ2-2; D might be TRBD1 or TRBD2, each matching 5 bases. Germline CDR1 reads LNHDA; CDR2 reads SQIVND (reference sequence). The CDR3 runs 15 residues. V was cut by 3 bases and J by 7 bases, with 15 bases left in between. This CDR3 is CASSMGPIFGGELFF. In nucleotides, the CDR3 is TGTGCCAGTAGTATGGGACCAATCTTTGGCGGGGAGCTGTTTTTT. The whole variable domain, filled in from reference TRBV19 and TRBJ2-2, reads DGGITQSPKYLFRKEGQNVTLSCEQNLNHDAMYWYRQDPGQGLRLIYYSQIVNDFQKGDIAEGYSVSREKKESFPLTVTSAQKNPTAFYLCASSMGPIFGGELFFGEGSRLTVL.

The chain couples TRBV19 to TRBJ2-1; D unresolved. This CDR3 is 11 amino acids long. The V gene's germline CDR1 is LNHDA and CDR2 SQIVND (reference sequence). V was clipped by 5 bases and J by 11 bases, with 10 bases between them. CDR3 coding DNA: TGTGCCAGTAGTCTGGATCGGAAGCAGTTCTTC. It yields the protein CASSLDRKQFF.

This clone was seen just once. The V call is TRBV6-5, the J call TRBJ1-2, with D possibly TRBD1 on 6 matching bases. This CDR3 spans 16 amino acids. Germline V gene lookup returns CDR1 MNHEY and CDR2 SVGAGI. V lost 2 bases to trimming and J lost 1 base, with 14 bases between them. The DNA of the CDR3 is TGTGCCAGCAGTTACGGAAGGGGGAGATATAACTATGGCTACACCTTC. This codes for CASSYGRGRYNYGYTF.

The chain recombines TRBV12-3 or TRBV12-4 with TRBJ2-7; the D is unclear. This CDR3 has 13 amino acids. Trimming shortened V by 6 bases and J by 6 bases, and 15 bases separated the two germline ends. The chain's CDR3 is CASSWNRVGEQYF. The CDR3 DNA reads TGTGCCAGCAGCTGGAACCGGGTTGGCGAGCAGTACTTC.

The CDR3 DNA reads TGTGCCAGCAGCTCATTTTACAGGGAAAAACTGTTTTTT. Translation: CASSSFYREKLFF. The chain is built from TRBV3-1 (or the pseudogene TRBV3-2) and TRBJ1-4; D possibly corresponds to TRBD1 (5 bases). The germline gives CDR1 LGHDT, CDR2 YNNKEL (reference sequence). This CDR3 comprises 13 residues. Between the trimmed V and J ends, which lost 5 bases and 8 bases, there was a span of 12 bases.

This chain links TRBV6-5 with TRBJ2-3; D unclear. Germline lookup yields CDR1 MNHEY and CDR2 SVGAGI. Trimming pared 3 bases from V and 0 bases from J, leaving 10 bases between. The CDR3 totals 15 residues. Written as DNA, the CDR3 is TGTGCCAGCAGTTATTGGGCTGCTAGCACAGATACGCAGTATTTT. Amino acids: CASSYWAASTDTQYF.

The rearrangement uses TRBV4-1 and TRBJ1-5, with D hard to call. V shed 4 bases and J shed 5 bases, with 15 bases lying between them. Germline values: CDR1 MGHRA, CDR2 YSYEKL. The CDR3 extends over 15 amino acids. The CDR3, as DNA: TGCGCCAGCAGCCCAACCGTTGCGGGAGATCAGCCCCAGCATTTT. This gives the protein CASSPTVAGDQPQHF.

V and J are TRBV5-6 and TRBJ2-5, with 11 positions matching TRBD1. This CDR3 comprises 16 residues. Per germline, CDR1 SGHDT and CDR2 YYEEEE. The J segment lost 4 bases and the V segment lost 1 base, leaving 6 bases of the junction unmatched. CDR3 loop: CASSLTGQGARETQYF. In DNA form, the CDR3 reads TGTGCCAGCAGCTTGACAGGACAGGGGGCGCGAGAGACCCAGTACTTC.